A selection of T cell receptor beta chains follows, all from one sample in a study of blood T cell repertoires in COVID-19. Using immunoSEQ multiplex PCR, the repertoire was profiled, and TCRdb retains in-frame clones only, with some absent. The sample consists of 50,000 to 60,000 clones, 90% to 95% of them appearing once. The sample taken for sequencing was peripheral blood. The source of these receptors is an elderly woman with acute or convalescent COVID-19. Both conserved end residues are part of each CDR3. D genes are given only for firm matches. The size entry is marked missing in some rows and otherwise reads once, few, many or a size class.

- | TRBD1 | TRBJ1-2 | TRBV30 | TGTGCCTGGAGCCTAACAGGGGTTGGCTACACCTTC | CAWSLTGVGYTF
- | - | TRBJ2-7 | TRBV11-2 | TGTGCCAGCAGCTTAGATGGCAGAGGGACACCCTACGAGCAGTACTTC | CASSLDGRGTPYEQYF
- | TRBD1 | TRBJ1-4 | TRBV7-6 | TGTGCCAGCAGCTTAGGACAGGGGATCGCAACTAATGAAAAACTGTTTTTT | CASSLGQGIATNEKLFF
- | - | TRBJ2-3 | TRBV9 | TGTGCCAGCAGCGTAGATTCGGATACGCAGTATTTT | CASSVDSDTQYF
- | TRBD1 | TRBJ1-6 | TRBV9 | TGTGCCAGCAGCGTAGACCAAGGGGGCTACTTGTCACCCCTCCACTTT | CASSVDQGGYLSPLHF
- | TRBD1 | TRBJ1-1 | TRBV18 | TGTGCCAGCTCAAAGGACAGGGGTGACACTGAAGCTTTCTTT | CASSKDRGDTEAFF
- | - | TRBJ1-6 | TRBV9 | TGTGCCAGCAGCCCGAGGGGGGGCGGCCCCTATAATTCACCCCTCCACTTT | CASSPRGGGPYNSPLHF
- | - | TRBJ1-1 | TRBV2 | TGTGCCAGCGCCCAGTATGAAGCTTTCTTT | CASAQYEAFF
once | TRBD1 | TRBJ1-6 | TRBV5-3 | TGTGCCAGAAGCCACTGGGGGGGACAGGACTATAATTCACCCCTCCACTTT | CARSHWGGQDYNSPLHF
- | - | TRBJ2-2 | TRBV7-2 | TGTGCCAGCAGCTCGCCCCCGGGAGAGGGGGGGACCGGGGAGCTGTTTTTT | CASSSPPGEGGTGELFF
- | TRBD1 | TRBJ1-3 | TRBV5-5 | TGTGCCAGCAGCCAACAGGGGGGGACATCTGGAAACACCATATATTTT | CASSQQGGTSGNTIYF
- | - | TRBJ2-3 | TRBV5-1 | TGCGCCAGCAGCCTGGGATCTAGCGCAGCCACAGATACGCAGTATTTT | CASSLGSSAATDTQYF
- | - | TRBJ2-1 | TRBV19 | TGTGCCAGTAGTATCCAGCGAACCCCCCCCTACAATGAGCAGTTCTTC | CASSIQRTPPYNEQFF
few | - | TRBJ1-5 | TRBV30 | TGTGCCTGGAGTCCGCGGACCGGGAGTCTACTTCAGCCCCAGCATTTT | CAWSPRTGSLLQPQHF
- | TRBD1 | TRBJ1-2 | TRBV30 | TGTGCCTGGAGCCCTGGGCAGGGGGTTGGCTACACCTTC | CAWSPGQGVGYTF
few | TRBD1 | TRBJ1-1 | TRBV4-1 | TGCGCCAGCAAGGATCGGAACAGGGGGACTGAAGCTTTCTTT | CASKDRNRGTEAFF
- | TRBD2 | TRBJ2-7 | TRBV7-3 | TGTGCCAGCAGCTTAAGCGGGAGTAGGAACGAGCAGTACTTC | CASSLSGSRNEQYF
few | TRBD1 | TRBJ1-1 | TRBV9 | TGTGCCAGCAGCGTAGTCGCAGGGGGCGTCACTGAAGCTTTCTTT | CASSVVAGGVTEAFF
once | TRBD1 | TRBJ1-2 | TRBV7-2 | TGTGCCAGCAGCCCTCGACAGGGGCGCTATGGCTACACCTTC | CASSPRQGRYGYTF
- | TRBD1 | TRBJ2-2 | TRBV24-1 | TGTGCCACCAGCGATACAGGGGTCAACACCGGGGAGCTGTTTTTT | CATSDTGVNTGELFF
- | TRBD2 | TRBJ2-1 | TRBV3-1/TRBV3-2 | TGTGCCAGCAGCCAAGTCCCTAGCGGGAACAATGAGCAGTTCTTC | CASSQVPSGNNEQFF
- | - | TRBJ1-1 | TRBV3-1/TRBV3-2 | TGTGCCAGCAGCCCCCGGGACAAGGGGGTTTCTGCTTTCTTT | CASSPRDKGVSAFF
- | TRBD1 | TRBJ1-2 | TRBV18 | TGTGCCAGCTCCCTGGACAGGGGGGTTTTTGGCTACACCTTC | CASSLDRGVFGYTF
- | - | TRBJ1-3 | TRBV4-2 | TGTGCCAGCAGCCAAGATAAAACTACTGGAAACACCATATATTTT | CASSQDKTTGNTIYF
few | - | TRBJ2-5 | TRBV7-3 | TGTGCCAGCAGCCGTACGGGTGGAGAGACCCAGTACTTC | CASSRTGGETQYF
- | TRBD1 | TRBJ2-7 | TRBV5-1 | TGCGCCAGCAGCCCCGCCGGGACAGGGGTGTACGAGCAGTACTTC | CASSPAGTGVYEQYF
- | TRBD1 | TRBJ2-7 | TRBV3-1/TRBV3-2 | TGTGCCAGCACCCACCAGGGGGCCTACGAGCAGTACTTC | CASTHQGAYEQYF
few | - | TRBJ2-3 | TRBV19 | TGTGCCAGTACCGAAGGTCAGGGCACAGATACGCAGTATTTT | CASTEGQGTDTQYF
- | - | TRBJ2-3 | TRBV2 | TGTGCCAGCTGCCCAGAGCGGTATACGCAGTATTTT | CASCPERYTQYF
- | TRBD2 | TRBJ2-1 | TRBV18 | TGTGCCAGCTCACAAACCCGGCTAGCGGGAGTCGATGAGCAGTTCTTC | CASSQTRLAGVDEQFF
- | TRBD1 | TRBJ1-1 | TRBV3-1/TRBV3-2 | TGTGCCAGCAGCCATGCAGGGGGATATTTCCGATCTGAAGCTTTCTTT | CASSHAGGYFRSEAFF
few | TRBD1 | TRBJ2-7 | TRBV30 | TGTGCCTGGAGCCAAGGGACAGGGGGCTCCTACGAGCAGTACTTC | CAWSQGTGGSYEQYF
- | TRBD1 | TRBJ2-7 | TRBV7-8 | TGTGCCAGCAGCCTGGGGACGGCCCTGGCACAGGGGTACGAGCAGTACTTC | CASSLGTALAQGYEQYF